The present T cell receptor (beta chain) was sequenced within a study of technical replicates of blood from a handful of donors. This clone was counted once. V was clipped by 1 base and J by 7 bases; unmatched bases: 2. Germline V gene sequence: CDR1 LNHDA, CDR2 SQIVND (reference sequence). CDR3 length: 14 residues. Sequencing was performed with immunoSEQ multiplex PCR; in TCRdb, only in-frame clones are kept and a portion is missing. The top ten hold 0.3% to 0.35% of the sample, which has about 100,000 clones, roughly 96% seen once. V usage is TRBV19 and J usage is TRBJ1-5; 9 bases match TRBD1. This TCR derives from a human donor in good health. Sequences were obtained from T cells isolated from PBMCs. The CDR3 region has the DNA TGTGCCAGTAGTATAGGAACAGGGGGCCAGCCCCAGCATTTT. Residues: CASSIGTGGQPQHF.